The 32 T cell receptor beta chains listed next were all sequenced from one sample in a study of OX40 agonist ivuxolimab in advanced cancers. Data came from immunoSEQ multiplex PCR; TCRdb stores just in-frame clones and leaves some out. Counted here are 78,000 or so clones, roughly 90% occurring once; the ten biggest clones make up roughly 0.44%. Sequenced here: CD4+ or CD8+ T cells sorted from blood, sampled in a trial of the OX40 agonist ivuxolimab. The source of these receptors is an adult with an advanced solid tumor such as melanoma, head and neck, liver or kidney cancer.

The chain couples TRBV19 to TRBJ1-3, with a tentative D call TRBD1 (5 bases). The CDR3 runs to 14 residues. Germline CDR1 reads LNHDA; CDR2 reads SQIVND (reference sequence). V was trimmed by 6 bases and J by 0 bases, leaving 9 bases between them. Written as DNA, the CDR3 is TGTGCCAGTAGAGAGGGGACCTCTGGAAACACCATATATTTT. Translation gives CASREGTSGNTIYF.

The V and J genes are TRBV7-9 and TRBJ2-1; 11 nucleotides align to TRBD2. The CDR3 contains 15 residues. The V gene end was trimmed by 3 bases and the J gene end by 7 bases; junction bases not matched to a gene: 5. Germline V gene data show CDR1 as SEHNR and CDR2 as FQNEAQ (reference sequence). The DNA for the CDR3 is TGTGCCAGCAGCTTTCGACTAGCGGGATTTAATGAGCAGTTCTTC. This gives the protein CASSFRLAGFNEQFF. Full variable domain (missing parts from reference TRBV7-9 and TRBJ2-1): DTGVSQNPRHKITKRGQNVTFRCDPISEHNRLYWYRQTLGQGPEFLTYFQNEAQLEKSRLLSDRFSAERPKGSFSTLEIQRTEQGDSAMYLCASSFRLAGFNEQFFGPGTRLTVL.

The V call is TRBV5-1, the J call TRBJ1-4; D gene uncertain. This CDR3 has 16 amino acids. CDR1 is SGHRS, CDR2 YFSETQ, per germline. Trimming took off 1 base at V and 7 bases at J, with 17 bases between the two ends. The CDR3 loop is CASSLSDRSSGEKLFF. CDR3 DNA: TGCGCCAGCAGCTTGTCGGACCGTAGTTCAGGTGAAAAACTGTTTTTT.

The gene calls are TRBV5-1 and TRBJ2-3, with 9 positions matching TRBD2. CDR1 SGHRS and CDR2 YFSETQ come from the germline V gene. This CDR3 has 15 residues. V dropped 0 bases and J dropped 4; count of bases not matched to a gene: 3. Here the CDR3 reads CASSLAGTSPDTQYF. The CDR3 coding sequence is TGCGCCAGCAGCTTGGCGGGGACTAGCCCAGATACGCAGTATTTT.

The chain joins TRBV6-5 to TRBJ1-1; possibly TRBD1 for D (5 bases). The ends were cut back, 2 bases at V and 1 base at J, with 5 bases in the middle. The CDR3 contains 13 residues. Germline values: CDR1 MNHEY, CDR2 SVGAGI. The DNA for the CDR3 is TGTGCCAGCAGTTACGGGGGGAACACTGAAGCTTTCTTT. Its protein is CASSYGGNTEAFF.

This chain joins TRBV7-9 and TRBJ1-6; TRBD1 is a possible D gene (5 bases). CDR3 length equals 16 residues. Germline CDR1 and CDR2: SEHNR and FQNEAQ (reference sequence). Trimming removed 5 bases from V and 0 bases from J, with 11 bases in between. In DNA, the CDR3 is TGTGCCAGCAGCCTGACAGTTAGCTCCTATAATTCACCCCTCCACTTT. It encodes CASSLTVSSYNSPLHF. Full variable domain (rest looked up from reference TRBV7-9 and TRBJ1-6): DTGVSQNPRHKITKRGQNVTFRCDPISEHNRLYWYRQTLGQGPEFLTYFQNEAQLEKSRLLSDRFSAERPKGSFSTLEIQRTEQGDSAMYLCASSLTVSSYNSPLHFGNGTRLTVT.

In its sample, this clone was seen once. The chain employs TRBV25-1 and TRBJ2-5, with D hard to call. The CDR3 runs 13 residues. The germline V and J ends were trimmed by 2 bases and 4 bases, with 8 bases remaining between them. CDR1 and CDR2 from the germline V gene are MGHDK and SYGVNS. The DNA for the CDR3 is TGTGCCAGCAGTGAACGAGAAGGAGAGACCCAGTACTTC. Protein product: CASSEREGETQYF.

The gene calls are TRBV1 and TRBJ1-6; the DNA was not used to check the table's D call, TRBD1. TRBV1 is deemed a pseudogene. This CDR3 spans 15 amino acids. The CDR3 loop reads CTSRSETESNSPLHF. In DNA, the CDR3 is TGCACCAGCAGGTCCGAGACAGAGAGTAATTCACCCCTCCACTTT.

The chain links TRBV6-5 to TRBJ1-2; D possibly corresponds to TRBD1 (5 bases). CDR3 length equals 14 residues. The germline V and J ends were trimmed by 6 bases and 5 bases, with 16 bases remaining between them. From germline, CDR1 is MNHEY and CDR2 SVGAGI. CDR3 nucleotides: TGTGCCAGCAGCCCCTCGATGGGACCTTATGGCTACACCTTC. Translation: CASSPSMGPYGYTF.

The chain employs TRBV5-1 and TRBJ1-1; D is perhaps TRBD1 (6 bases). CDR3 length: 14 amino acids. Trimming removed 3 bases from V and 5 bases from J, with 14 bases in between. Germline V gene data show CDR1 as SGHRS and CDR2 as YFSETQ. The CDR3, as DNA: TGCGCCAGCAGCTCAACAGGGACGGGGACTGAAGCTTTCTTT. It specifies CASSSTGTGTEAFF.

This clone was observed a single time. This chain's CDR3 is CASSGRTQLSGNTIYF. In nucleotides, the CDR3 is TGTGCCAGCAGCGGAAGGACACAACTCTCTGGAAACACCATATATTTT. The J gene is TRBJ1-3, the V gene TRBV9, with D perhaps TRBD1 (5 bases). Germline loops: CDR1 SGDLS, CDR2 YYNGEE. The V end was cut by 3 bases, the J end by 0 bases, with 13 bases between. This CDR3 has 16 residues.

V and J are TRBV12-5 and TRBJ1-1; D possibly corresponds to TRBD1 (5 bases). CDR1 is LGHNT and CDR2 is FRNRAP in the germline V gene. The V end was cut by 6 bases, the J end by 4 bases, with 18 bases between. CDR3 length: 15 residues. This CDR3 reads CASGNMQGVPTEAFF. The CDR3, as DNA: TGTGCTAGTGGAAATATGCAGGGAGTTCCCACTGAAGCTTTCTTT.

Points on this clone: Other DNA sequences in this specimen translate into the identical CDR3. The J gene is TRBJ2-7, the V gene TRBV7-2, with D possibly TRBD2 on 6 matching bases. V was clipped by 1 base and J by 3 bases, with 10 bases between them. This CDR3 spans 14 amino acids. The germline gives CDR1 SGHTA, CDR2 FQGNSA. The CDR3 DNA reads TGTGCCAGCAGCTTAGGCGGGGCCCACTACGAGCAGTACTTC. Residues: CASSLGGAHYEQYF.

The CDR3 loop is CASSLVGTLAKNIQYF. The DNA for the CDR3 is TGCGCCAGCAGCTTGGTTGGGACCCTAGCCAAAAACATTCAGTACTTC. This chain connects TRBV5-1 to TRBJ2-4; the D call may be TRBD1 or TRBD2 (5 bases each). The CDR3 has 16 residues. Per germline, CDR1 SGHRS and CDR2 YFSETQ. V lost 0 bases and J lost 0, with 10 bases in between. Variable domain in full (rest from reference TRBV5-1 and TRBJ2-4): KAGVTQTPRYLIKTRGQQVTLSCSPISGHRSVSWYQQTPGQGLQFLFEYFSETQRNKGNFPGRFSGRQFSNSRSEMNVSTLELGDSALYLCASSLVGTLAKNIQYFGAGTRLSVL.

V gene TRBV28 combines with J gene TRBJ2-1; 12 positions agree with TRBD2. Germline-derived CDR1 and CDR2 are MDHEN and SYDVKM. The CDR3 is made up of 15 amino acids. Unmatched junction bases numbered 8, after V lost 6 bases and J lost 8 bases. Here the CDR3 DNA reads TGTGCCAGCAGACCTACTAGCGGGAGGTTCTATGAGCAGTTCTTC. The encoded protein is CASRPTSGRFYEQFF.

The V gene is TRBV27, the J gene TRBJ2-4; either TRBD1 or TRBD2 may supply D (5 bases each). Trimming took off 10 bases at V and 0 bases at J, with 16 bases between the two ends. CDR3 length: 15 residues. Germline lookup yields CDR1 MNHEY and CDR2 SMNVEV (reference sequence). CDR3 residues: CATKPGPLAKNIQYF. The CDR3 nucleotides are TGTGCCACAAAACCGGGGCCTCTAGCCAAAAACATTCAGTACTTC.

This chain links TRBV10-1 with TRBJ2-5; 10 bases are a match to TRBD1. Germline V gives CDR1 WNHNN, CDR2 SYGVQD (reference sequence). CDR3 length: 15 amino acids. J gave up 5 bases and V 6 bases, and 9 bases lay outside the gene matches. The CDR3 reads CASSAETGGWETQYF. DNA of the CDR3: TGCGCCAGCAGCGCAGAGACAGGGGGCTGGGAGACCCAGTACTTC.

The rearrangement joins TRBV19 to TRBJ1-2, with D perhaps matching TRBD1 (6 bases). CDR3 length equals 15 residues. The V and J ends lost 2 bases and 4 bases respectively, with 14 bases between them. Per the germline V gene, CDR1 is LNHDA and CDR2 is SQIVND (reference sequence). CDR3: CASSIQGTPLYGYTF. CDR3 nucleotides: TGTGCCAGTAGTATACAGGGGACACCGCTCTATGGCTACACCTTC. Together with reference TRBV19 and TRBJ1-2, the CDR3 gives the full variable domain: DGGITQSPKYLFRKEGQNVTLSCEQNLNHDAMYWYRQDPGQGLRLIYYSQIVNDFQKGDIAEGYSVSREKKESFPLTVTSAQKNPTAFYLCASSIQGTPLYGYTFGSGTRLTVV.

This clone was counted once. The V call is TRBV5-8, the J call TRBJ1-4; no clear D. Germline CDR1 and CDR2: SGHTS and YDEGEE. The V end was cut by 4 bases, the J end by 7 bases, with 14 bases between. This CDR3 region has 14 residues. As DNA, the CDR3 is TGTGCCAGCAGCCCTGCCACAGTCGGTGAAAAACTGTTTTTT. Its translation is CASSPATVGEKLFF.

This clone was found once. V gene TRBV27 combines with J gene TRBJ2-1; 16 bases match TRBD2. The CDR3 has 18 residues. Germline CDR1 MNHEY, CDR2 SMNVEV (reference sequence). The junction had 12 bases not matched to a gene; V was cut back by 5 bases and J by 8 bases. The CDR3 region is CASSPLGLAGGPLHEQFF. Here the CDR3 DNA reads TGTGCCAGCAGTCCCTTGGGACTAGCGGGAGGGCCTCTCCATGAGCAGTTCTTC.

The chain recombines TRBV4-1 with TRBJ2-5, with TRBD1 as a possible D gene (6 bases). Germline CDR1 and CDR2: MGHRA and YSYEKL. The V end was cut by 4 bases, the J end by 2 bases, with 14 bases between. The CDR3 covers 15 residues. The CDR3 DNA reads TGCGCCAGCAGCCCAAACAGGGACGTACAAGAGACCCAGTACTTC. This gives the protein CASSPNRDVQETQYF.

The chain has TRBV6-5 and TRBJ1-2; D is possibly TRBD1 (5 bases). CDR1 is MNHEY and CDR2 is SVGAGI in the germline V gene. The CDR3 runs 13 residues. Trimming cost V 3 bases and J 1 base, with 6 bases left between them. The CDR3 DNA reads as TGTGCCAGCAGTTATACAGGTAACTATGGCTACACCTTC. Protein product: CASSYTGNYGYTF.

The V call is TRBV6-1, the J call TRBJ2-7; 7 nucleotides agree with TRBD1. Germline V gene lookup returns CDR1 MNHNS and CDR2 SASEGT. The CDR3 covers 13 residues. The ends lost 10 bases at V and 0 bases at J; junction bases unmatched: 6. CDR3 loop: CANSGGPSYEQYF. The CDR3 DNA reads TGTGCCAATTCAGGGGGTCCCTCCTACGAGCAGTACTTC.

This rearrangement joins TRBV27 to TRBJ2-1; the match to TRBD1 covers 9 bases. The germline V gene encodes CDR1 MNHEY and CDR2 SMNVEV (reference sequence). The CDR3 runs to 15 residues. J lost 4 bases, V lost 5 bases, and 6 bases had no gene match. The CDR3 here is CASSRSDRGYNEQFF. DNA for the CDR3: TGTGCCAGCAGTAGATCGGACAGGGGTTACAATGAGCAGTTCTTC.

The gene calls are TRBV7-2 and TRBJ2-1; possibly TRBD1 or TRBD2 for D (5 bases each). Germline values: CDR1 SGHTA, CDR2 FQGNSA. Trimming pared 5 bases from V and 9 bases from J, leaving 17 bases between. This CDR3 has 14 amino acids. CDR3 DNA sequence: TGTGCCAGCAGCCGGGTAGTAGGGACGGTTGAGCAGTTCTTC. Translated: CASSRVVGTVEQFF.

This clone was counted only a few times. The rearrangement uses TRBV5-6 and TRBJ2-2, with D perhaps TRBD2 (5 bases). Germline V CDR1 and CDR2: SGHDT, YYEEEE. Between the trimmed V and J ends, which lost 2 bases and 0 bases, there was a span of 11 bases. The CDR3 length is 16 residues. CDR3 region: CASSLGGFANTGELFF. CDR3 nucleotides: TGTGCCAGCAGCTTAGGCGGGTTCGCGAACACCGGGGAGCTGTTTTTT.

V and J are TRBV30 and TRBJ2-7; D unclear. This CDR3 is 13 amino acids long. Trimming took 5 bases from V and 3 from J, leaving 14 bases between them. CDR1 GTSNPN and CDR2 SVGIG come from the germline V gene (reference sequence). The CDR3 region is CAWLNKANYEQYF. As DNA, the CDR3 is TGTGCCTGGCTCAACAAGGCGAACTACGAGCAGTACTTC.

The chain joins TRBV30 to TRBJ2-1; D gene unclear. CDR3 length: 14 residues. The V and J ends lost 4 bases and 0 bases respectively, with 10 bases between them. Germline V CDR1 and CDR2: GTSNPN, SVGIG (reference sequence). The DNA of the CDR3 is TGTGCCTGGACGGATCTCAGCTCCTACAATGAGCAGTTCTTC. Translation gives CAWTDLSSYNEQFF. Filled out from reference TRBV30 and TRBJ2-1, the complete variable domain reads SQTIHQWPATLVQPVGSPLSLECTVEGTSNPNLYWYRQAAGRGLQLLFYSVGIGQISSEVPQNLSASRPQDRQFILSSKKLLLSDSGFYLCAWTDLSSYNEQFFGPGTRLTVL.

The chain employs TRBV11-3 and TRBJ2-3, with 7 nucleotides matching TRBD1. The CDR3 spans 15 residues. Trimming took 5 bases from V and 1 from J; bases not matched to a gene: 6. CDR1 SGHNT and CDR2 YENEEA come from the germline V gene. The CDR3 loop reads CASSATGFRTDTQYF. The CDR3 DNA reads TGTGCCAGCAGCGCGACAGGGTTCCGCACAGATACGCAGTATTTT.

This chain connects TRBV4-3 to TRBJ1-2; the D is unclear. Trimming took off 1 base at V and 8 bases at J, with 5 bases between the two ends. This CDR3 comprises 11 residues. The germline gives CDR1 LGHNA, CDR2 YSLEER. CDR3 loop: CASSQGAGYTF. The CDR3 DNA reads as TGCGCCAGCAGCCAAGGGGCCGGCTACACCTTC.

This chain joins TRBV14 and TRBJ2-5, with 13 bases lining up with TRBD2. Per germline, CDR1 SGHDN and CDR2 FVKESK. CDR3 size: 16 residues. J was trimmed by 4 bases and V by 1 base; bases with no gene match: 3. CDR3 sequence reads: CASSQGLAGGSETQYF. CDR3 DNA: TGTGCCAGCAGCCAAGGACTAGCGGGAGGCTCAGAGACCCAGTACTTC.

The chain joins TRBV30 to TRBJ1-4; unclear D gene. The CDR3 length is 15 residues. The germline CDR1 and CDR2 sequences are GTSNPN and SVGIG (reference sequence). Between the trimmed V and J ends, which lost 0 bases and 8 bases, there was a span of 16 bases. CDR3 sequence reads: CAWSVLEEGGEKLFF. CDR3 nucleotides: TGTGCCTGGAGTGTATTAGAGGAGGGAGGCGAAAAACTGTTTTTT.